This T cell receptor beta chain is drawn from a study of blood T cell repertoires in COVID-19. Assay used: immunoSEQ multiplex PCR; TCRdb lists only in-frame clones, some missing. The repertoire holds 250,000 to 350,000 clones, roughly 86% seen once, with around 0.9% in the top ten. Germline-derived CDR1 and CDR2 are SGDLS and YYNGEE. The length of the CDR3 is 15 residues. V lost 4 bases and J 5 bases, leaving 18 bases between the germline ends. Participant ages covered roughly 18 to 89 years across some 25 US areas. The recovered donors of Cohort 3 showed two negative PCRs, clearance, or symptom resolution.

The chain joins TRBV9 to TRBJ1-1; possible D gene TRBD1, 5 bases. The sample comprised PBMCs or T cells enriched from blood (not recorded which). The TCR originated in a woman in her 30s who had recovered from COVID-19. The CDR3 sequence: CASSSAWGGKTEAFF. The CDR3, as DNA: TGTGCCAGCAGCTCAGCGTGGGGGGGTAAGACTGAAGCTTTCTTT.